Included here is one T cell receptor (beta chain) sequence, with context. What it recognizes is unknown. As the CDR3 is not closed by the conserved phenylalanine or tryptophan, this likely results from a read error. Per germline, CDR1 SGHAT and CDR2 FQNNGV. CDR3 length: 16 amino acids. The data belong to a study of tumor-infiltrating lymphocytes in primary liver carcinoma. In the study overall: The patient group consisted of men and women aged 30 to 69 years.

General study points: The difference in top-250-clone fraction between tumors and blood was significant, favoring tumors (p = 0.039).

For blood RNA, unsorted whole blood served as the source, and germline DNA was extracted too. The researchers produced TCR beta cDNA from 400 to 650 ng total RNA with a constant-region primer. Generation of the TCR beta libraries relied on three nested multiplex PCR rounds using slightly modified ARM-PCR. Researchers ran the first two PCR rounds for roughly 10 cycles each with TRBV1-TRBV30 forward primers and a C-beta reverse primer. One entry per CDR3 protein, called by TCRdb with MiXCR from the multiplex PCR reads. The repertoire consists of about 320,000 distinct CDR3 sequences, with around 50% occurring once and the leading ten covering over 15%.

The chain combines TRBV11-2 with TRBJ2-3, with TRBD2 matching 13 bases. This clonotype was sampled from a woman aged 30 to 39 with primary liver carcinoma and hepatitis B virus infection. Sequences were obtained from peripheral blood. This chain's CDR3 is CASSPTSGRAADAQYL. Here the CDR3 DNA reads TGTGCCAGCAGCCCAACTAGCGGGAGGGCGGCAGATGCGCAGTATCTT.